This T cell receptor (beta chain) was recovered during a study of cytomegalovirus exposure and HLA in healthy donors. Study-wide results and limits: The authors listed 150 to 200 TCR beta chains as cytomegalovirus-associated.

V was trimmed by 1 base and J by 5 bases, leaving 8 bases between them. The CDR3 totals 13 residues. The germline CDR1 and CDR2 sequences are SGHRS and YFSETQ. Libraries were prepared by immunoSEQ multiplex PCR; TCRdb keeps only in-frame clonotypes and omits some of them. The table has 45,000 to 60,000 clones, 85% to 95% seen once; the top ten hold under 6.5%. Turning to this clone: Its specificity is not known.

The receptor was isolated from a woman under 30 in good health and CMV-seronegative. The chain uses TRBV5-1 and TRBJ2-3; D not resolved. The sample comprised PBMCs. CDR3 DNA sequence: TGCGCCAGCAGCTTGTCGTCTAGAGATACGCAGTATTTT. It specifies CASSLSSRDTQYF.